This T cell receptor beta chain was recorded in a study of T cell responses to AZD1222 COVID-19 vaccine. Germline CDR1 SGHVS, CDR2 FQNEAQ. The CDR3 length is 15 residues. V lost 3 bases, J lost 0 bases, and 9 bases lay in between. The analysis combined second doses at about 4 or about 12 weeks. Details on this clone: The antigen is not known.

Points from the study as a whole: The reported proportion of spike-specific TCRs targeting unmutated variant regions was nearly half.

Profiled with immunoSEQ multiplex PCR; TCRdb holds only in-frame clones, not every one. The sample has about 110,000 clones; approximately 92% are singletons. The chain has TRBV7-8 and TRBJ1-3; D unclear. The TCR was taken from an adult who received the AZD1222 COVID-19 vaccine. The sequencing used peripheral blood, collected 28 days after the second AZD1222 dose. The CDR3 bases are TGTGCCAGCAGCTTGACGCTTAGCTCTGGAAACACCATATATTTT. Amino acids: CASSLTLSSGNTIYF.